This TCR beta chain was found in a study of blood T cell repertoires in COVID-19. The CDR3 totals 14 residues. With V trimmed by 6 bases and J by 8 bases, 11 bases remained unmatched. Germline CDR1 and CDR2: LNHDA and SQIVND (reference sequence). Method: immunoSEQ multiplex PCR; TCRdb's copy keeps in-frame clones and lacks some. Of over 150,000 clones listed, roughly 80% were seen once; the top ten hold 7.6%. The material sequenced was peripheral blood. The genes are TRBV19 and TRBJ1-2; 8 bases fit TRBD1. This clonotype was sampled from a woman aged 70-85 years with COVID-19, enrolled during active disease. CDR3 DNA: TGTGCCAGTAGCTCCAGACAGGGGCCGAGAGGCTACACCTTC. Translating it yields CASSSRQGPRGYTF.